This entry features one T cell receptor (beta chain) sequence. The antigen remains undetermined. V was clipped by 3 bases and J by 0 bases, with 14 bases between them. CDR3 length: 15 residues. CDR1 is GTSNPN, CDR2 SVGIG, per germline (reference sequence). The data are from a study of regulatory T cells in long-lasting Graves disease. As for the study in general: Over 5 years of antithyroid drugs plus positive TSH receptor antibodies defined persistent Graves' disease.

Whole-study findings and limits: Persistent patients shared about 3,000 public clonotypes among themselves. Newly diagnosed patients shared fewer, at 900 to 1,000.

Time point described: persistent/refractory GD, antithyroid drugs over 5 years with positive TRAb. Extracted PBMC RNA gave rise to the TCR library. Graves' disease diagnosis relied on American Thyroid Association guidelines. Library construction for TCR beta used iRepertoire HTBI primers and Arm-PCR of CDR3 regions. TCRdb used MiXCR to reprocess the multiplex PCR reads, holding one entry per CDR3 protein. Of a few hundred thousand distinct CDR3 sequences in the sample, 23% are singletons; the top ten hold 25% to 30%. This TCR was sampled from a woman between 40 and 50 years old with Graves disease. V usage is TRBV30 and J usage is TRBJ1-1; D is possibly TRBD1 (6 bases). This specimen consisted of peripheral blood mononuclear cells (PBMCs), obtained when the disease was refractory, from a patient treated with antithyroid drugs. The DNA for the CDR3 is TGTGCCTGGAGCTTCCCGGGACATTTGAACACTGAAGCTTTCTTT. Protein: CAWSFPGHLNTEAFF.